This TCR beta chain appears in the sequencing data of a study of human T cells and chemical hapten exposure. As for the study in general: Predominantly women, the patients had alopecia areata, totalis or universalis.

This clonotype has ten or more counts. MiXCR, applied by TCRdb to the RACE reads, yields one record per CDR3 protein. The sample holds some 360,000 distinct CDR3 sequences, approximately 5.1% seen once. Time point described: pre-sensitization, week 0. Described treatment: therapeutic diphenylcyclopropenone sensitization with weekly scalp DPC. The receptor was derived from a woman in her 50s with alopecia areata. Some clones in this sample may be carry-over from other donors' samples. The sample here was whole blood, taken in connection with sensitization to the hapten diphenylcyclopropenone (DPC).

For the CDR3, the DNA is TGCAGTGCTAGACGAACTACACTAGCGGGAGTATTTACAGATACGCAGTATTTT. It is translated as CSARRTTLAGVFTDTQYF. The V gene is TRBV20-1, the J gene TRBJ2-3; 11 bases fit TRBD2. Germline CDR1 reads DFQATT; CDR2 reads SNEGSKA (reference sequence). V shed 2 bases and J 3 bases; nucleotides not matched to a gene: 13. The CDR3 is 18 amino acids.